This is a list of T cell receptor beta chains from one sample in a study of regulatory T cells in long-lasting Graves disease. TCRdb re-derived calls from the multiplex PCR reads in MiXCR, one entry per CDR3 protein. Counted here are 500,000 to 800,000 distinct CDR3 sequences, about 30% occurring once; the ten biggest clones make up about 42%. The input for sequencing was peripheral blood mononuclear cells (PBMCs), taken when the disease was refractory, from a patient treated with antithyroid drugs. The receptors stem from a female donor with Graves disease. Both conserved end residues are part of each CDR3. Fields, in order: clone size, V gene, D gene, CDR3 length, J gene, CDR3 DNA, CDR3 protein. A D gene is named only where the DNA matches it firmly. For some rows the clone size is stated as once, few or many, or as a class when expanded; others skip it.

-	TRBV6-5	-	18	TRBJ2-6	TGTGCCAGCAGTTACTCGAGGTCGGGTGGGACTGGGGCCAACGTCCTGACTTTC	CASSYSRSGGTGANVLTF
few	TRBV6-1	TRBD1	16	TRBJ1-2	TGTGCCAGCAGCCCCCGGGGGACAGGGCCCAACTATGGCTACACCTTC	CASSPRGTGPNYGYTF
few	TRBV28	TRBD2	14	TRBJ2-3	TGTGCCAGCAGTTTGGGACTAGCAACAGATACGCAGTATTTT	CASSLGLATDTQYF
few	TRBV12-3/TRBV12-4	-	14	TRBJ1-5	TGTGCCAGCAGATCTGGACAGCTCAATCAGCCCCAGCATTTT	CASRSGQLNQPQHF
few	TRBV6-2/TRBV6-3	-	14	TRBJ1-1	TGTGCCAGCAGTTACTCGGCAGCAAACACTGAAGCTTTCTTT	CASSYSAANTEAFF
-	TRBV5-1	TRBD1	15	TRBJ1-5	TGCGCCAGCAGCGTCGGACAGGGGGCGGGACAGCCCCAGCATTTT	CASSVGQGAGQPQHF
many	TRBV12-3/TRBV12-4	-	13	TRBJ1-2	TGTGCCAGCAGCCAGCCGCTGAACTATGGCTACACCTTC	CASSQPLNYGYTF
-	TRBV5-1	-	14	TRBJ2-1	TGCGCCAGCAGCTTGGATGGCCAAACCAATGAGCAGTTCTTC	CASSLDGQTNEQFF
many	TRBV28	-	15	TRBJ1-1	TGTGCCAGCAGCACCCAACAGGACGGGGACACTGAAGCTTTCTTT	CASSTQQDGDTEAFF
few	TRBV2	-	14	TRBJ2-5	TGTGCCAGCAGTGAGGATAGGGAAGGAGAGACCCAGTACTTC	CASSEDREGETQYF
-	TRBV6-1	-	11	TRBJ1-1	TGTGCCAGCCGATTTGACACTGAAGCTTTCTTT	CASRFDTEAFF
many	TRBV11-2	-	14	TRBJ2-5	TGTGCCAGCAGCTTAGAGCCGATCCAAGAGACCCAGTACTTC	CASSLEPIQETQYF
once	TRBV7-3	-	14	TRBJ2-4	TGTGCCAGCAGCCCGGACGGGACCAAAAACATTCAGTACTTC	CASSPDGTKNIQYF
once	TRBV19	-	15	TRBJ1-1	TGTGCCAGTAGTTTCAGGACCGACTTGAGCACTGAAGCTTTCTTT	CASSFRTDLSTEAFF
-	TRBV7-3	TRBD1	14	TRBJ1-2	TGTGCCAGCAGCCTCGACAGGGACGGTAGAGGCTACACCTTC	CASSLDRDGRGYTF
-	TRBV28	TRBD1	17	TRBJ1-4	TGTGCCAGCAGTCTTCCAGGCCAGGGGTCAGGGGGGGAAAAACTGTTTTTT	CASSLPGQGSGGEKLFF
-	TRBV5-6	TRBD1	14	TRBJ2-5	TGTGCCAGCAGCCGACAGGGGTCGGGAGAGACCCAGTACTTC	CASSRQGSGETQYF